This is a list of T cell receptor beta chains from one sample in a study of blood T cell repertoires in COVID-19. This table comes from immunoSEQ multiplex PCR, and its TCRdb copy is limited to in-frame clones, with some not included. Of under 170,000 clones in the sample, 65% to 90% were seen once. The specimen sequenced was peripheral blood. The receptors derive from a man aged 65-85 years with acute or convalescent COVID-19. The CDR3 runs from the conserved cysteine through the conserved F or W.

v_gene,CDR3aa
TRBV11-2,CASSIRGLAGGEAGELFF
TRBV6-5,CAAGQSYEQYF
TRBV6-4,CASSARTGAEAFF
TRBV18,CASSPGTLNYEQYF
TRBV9,CASSPRRTGDYNEQFF
TRBV3-1/TRBV3-2,CASTDRLGSNTGELFF
TRBV15,CATSRELGQVSYEQYF
TRBV6-5,CASRASGTDTQYF
TRBV28,CASSLGDGGLHNEKLFF
TRBV7-9,CASSRTGPNTEAFF
TRBV4-2,CASSQDLAGGRYNEQFF
TRBV6-2/TRBV6-3,CASSYSLEAIYGETQYF
TRBV24-1,CATSALRGLNTGELFF
TRBV10-3,CAISESTSGYEQYF
TRBV5-1,CASSVATGGPGNEQFF
TRBV27,CASSLLAGKDEQYF
TRBV4-3,CASSQIWGGNTEAFF
TRBV11-2,CASSLRGLAYEQYF
TRBV6-5,CASRTQQGATDTQYF
TRBV10-3,CAIRQGTGSYEQYF
TRBV7-2,CASSLYPSSYNEQFF
TRBV19,CASSSGPYEQYF
TRBV5-6,CASSREGLAEPNTGELFF
TRBV7-2,CASSTPGQGGTEAFF
TRBV6-2/TRBV6-3,CASRPATGDFGELFF
TRBV9,CASSLRQVPTGELFF
TRBV7-9,CASSSWTSGSNNEQFF
TRBV6-5,CASSYSTGTGEKLFF
TRBV6-2/TRBV6-3,CASSKPFAGDDYGYTF
TRBV19,CASSKRRDRVDNQPQHF
TRBV5-4,CASSPDRGRNTGELFF
TRBV5-1,CASSAGQGGTEAFF
TRBV7-3,CASSLSGPQADTQYF
TRBV19,CASSIPGLAGGPEQYF
TRBV3-1/TRBV3-2,CASSPGVRREAFF
TRBV6-2/TRBV6-3,CASSLRTSGRADADTQYF
TRBV5-1,CASSLGTTYEQYF
TRBV27,CASRKGTGELFF
TRBV4-1,CASSQDRDRDDNTIYF
TRBV4-1,CASSQVGLAGGRETQYF
TRBV9,CASSVDPSGAHNEQFF
TRBV19,CASRGLAGYNEQFF
TRBV7-3,CASSFNNSPLHF
TRBV28,CASSLTRGNQPQHF
TRBV7-2,CASSLSRTGKGYTF
TRBV12-5,CASARDTPNTGELFF